The present T cell receptor beta chain was sequenced within a study of T cell responses to AZD1222 COVID-19 vaccine. Study findings and constraints: All repertoire sampling was performed exclusively after the peak T cell response. Increased Spike-specific TCR breadth and depth were observed after two AZD1222 doses. The reported proportion of spike-specific TCRs targeting unmutated variant regions was nearly half.

Looked up from germline, CDR1 is MNHEY and CDR2 is SVGAGI. The V and J ends lost 5 bases and 3 bases, in that order; junction bases with no gene match: 3. The CDR3 contains 14 residues. The method was immunoSEQ multiplex PCR; TCRdb's version includes in-frame clones alone and lacks a portion of them. The profile covers roughly 85,000 clones, with roughly 90% appearing a single time and 6% to 9% taken by the ten largest. On this clone itself: Its cognate antigen is unknown.

This chain joins TRBV6-5 and TRBJ2-5, with 10 bases aligning to TRBD2. This clonotype was sampled from an adult in good health. The specimen was peripheral blood, collected on day 0 of AZD1222 vaccination. The CDR3 is CASSQLAGKETQYF. CDR3 sequence (DNA): TGTGCCAGCAGTCAACTAGCGGGAAAAGAGACCCAGTACTTC.